The rows below give T cell receptor beta chains drawn from one sample of a study of molecular identifiers for immune sequencing clone quantification. MiXCR, run by TCRdb on the PCR reads, gives a single entry per CDR3 protein. Among just under 650,000 distinct CDR3 sequences listed, 20% were seen once. Sequencing was done on a sample of naive CD8+ T cells from blood, with Jurkat cell RNA spiked in. These TCRs come from a human donor in good health. Some libraries in this study had Jurkat cell RNA spiked in. Each CDR3 is given with its conserved first and last residue. D genes are given only for firm matches. Size tells how often a clone was seen (once, few, many) or the class of an expanded clone, and some rows leave it out.

.	TRBD2	TRBJ2-7	TRBV4-3	TGCGCCAGCAGCCAAGAGCGGGGGGGAGCCTACGAGCAGTACTTC	CASSQERGGAYEQYF
many	TRBD1	TRBJ1-1	TRBV12-3/TRBV12-4	TGTGCCAGCAGTCCCCAGGTCGGGACAGAGAACACTGAAGCTTTCTTT	CASSPQVGTENTEAFF
many	.	TRBJ2-7	TRBV7-2	TGTGCCAGCAGCCACAACCCCGGGACTCAGCCCTACGAGCAGTACTTC	CASSHNPGTQPYEQYF
many	.	TRBJ2-7	TRBV28	TGTGCCAGCAGTACCGGGACCTCCTACGAGCAGTACTTC	CASSTGTSYEQYF
.	.	TRBJ2-7	TRBV4-3	TGCGCCAGCAGCCAAGGGCCGGGTGGGGCCTACGAGCAGTACTTC	CASSQGPGGAYEQYF
.	TRBD1	TRBJ2-7	TRBV7-6	TGTGCCAGCAGCCCATGGGACAGGGGGCGGGAGCAGTACTTC	CASSPWDRGREQYF
many	.	TRBJ1-1	TRBV6-5	TGTGCCAGCAGTTACGGGTCTCAGGGCGACACTGAAGCTTTCTTT	CASSYGSQGDTEAFF
.	.	TRBJ2-3	TRBV21-1	TGTGCCAGCAGCAAAGCTGCGGGGGTCACAGATACGCAGTATTTT	CASSKAAGVTDTQYF
many	.	TRBJ2-7	TRBV20-1	TGCAGTGCCCCGGAAGGCTACGAGCAGTACTTC	CSAPEGYEQYF
many	.	TRBJ2-2	TRBV29-1	TGCAGCGTTGTTAAGACCACCGGGGAGCTGTTTTTT	CSVVKTTGELFF
.	TRBD2	TRBJ2-2	TRBV15	TGTGCCACCAGCAGCCTGACTAGCGGTACCGGGGAGCTGTTTTTT	CATSSLTSGTGELFF
few	.	TRBJ2-7	TRBV5-1	TGCGCCAGCAGCTTGGCCGTGGGGGCCTACTCCTACGAGCAGTACTTC	CASSLAVGAYSYEQYF
few	TRBD2	TRBJ2-1	TRBV28	TGTGCCAGCAGCCCCCATAGCGGGGCCCAGTTCTTC	CASSPHSGAQFF
many	.	TRBJ2-3	TRBV10-3	TGTGCCATCAGTGAGTCGTATGGGGGGCCCCCAACGCAGTATTTT	CAISESYGGPPTQYF
.	TRBD1	TRBJ1-4	TRBV30	TGTGCCTGGAGTGTAACAGGGGCAAGACTGCTTTTT	CAWSVTGARLLF
few	.	TRBJ1-1	TRBV9	TGTGCCAGCAGCGTAGACCCCGAACCCACTGAAGCTTTCTTT	CASSVDPEPTEAFF
many	.	TRBJ2-7	TRBV7-9	TGTGCCAGCAGCTTAGCACAGGGCCACGAGCAGTACTTC	CASSLAQGHEQYF
.	.	TRBJ1-2	TRBV2	TGTACCAGCATCCCGACAGTAACCTATGGCTACACCTTC	CTSIPTVTYGYTF
few	.	TRBJ2-1	TRBV4-3	TGCGCCAGCAGCCAAGATCGTTTAGCGGCCTCCTACAATGAGCAGTTCTTC	CASSQDRLAASYNEQFF
.	.	TRBJ2-1	TRBV7-9	TGTGCCAGCAGCTTAGCGTTGGCAGCGAGTAATGAGCAGTTCTTC	CASSLALAASNEQFF